Following are 21 T cell receptor beta chains from one sample sequenced in a study of blood T cell repertoires in COVID-19. Sequencing used immunoSEQ multiplex PCR; TCRdb keeps in-frame clones, though not all of them. The sample carries hundreds of thousands of clones, 75% to 85% recorded once. Sequencing input: peripheral blood. Source of these receptors: a man in his forties or fifties with active or convalescent COVID-19.

DNA of the CDR3: TGTGCCAGCAGGATGGGACAGGGGGACTACGAGCAGTACTTC. It yields the protein CASRMGQGDYEQYF. The V call is TRBV6-5, the J call TRBJ2-7; TRBD1 matches at 11 bases. The V gene end was trimmed by 6 bases and the J gene end by 3 bases; junction bases not matched to a gene: 4. The V gene's germline CDR1 is MNHEY and CDR2 SVGAGI. The CDR3 length is 14 residues.

The chain uses TRBV2 and TRBJ2-1; 8 bases map to TRBD2. The CDR3 sequence is 16 residues long. V dropped 5 bases and J dropped 2; count of bases not matched to a gene: 8. The germline gives CDR1 SNHLY, CDR2 FYNNEI. For the CDR3, the DNA is TGTGCCAGCAGTAGCGGGAGCCGGGTGGCCTACAATGAGCAGTTCTTC. Protein sequence: CASSSGSRVAYNEQFF. Variable domain in full (rest from reference TRBV2 and TRBJ2-1): EPEVTQTPSHQVTQMGQEVILRCVPISNHLYFYWYRQILGQKVEFLVSFYNNEISEKSEIFDDQFSVERPDGSNFTLKIRSTKLEDSAMYFCASSSGSRVAYNEQFFGPGTRLTVL.

The rearrangement links TRBV11-2 to TRBJ2-7; 8 nucleotides match TRBD1. With V trimmed by 4 bases and J by 4 bases, 6 bases remained unmatched. The CDR3 is made up of 14 amino acids. Germline CDR1 SGHAT, CDR2 FQNNGV. This CDR3 reads CASSSTGVRYEQYF. DNA for the CDR3: TGTGCCAGCAGCTCGACAGGGGTGAGGTACGAGCAGTACTTC.

This chain's CDR3 is CASSVDPRHNEQFF. The CDR3 DNA reads TGTGCCAGCAGCGTGGATCCTAGGCACAATGAGCAGTTCTTC. The rearrangement links TRBV21-1 to TRBJ2-1; the table names TRBD2, a call not compared with the DNA. TRBV21-1 is a pseudogene. The CDR3 is 14 amino acids.

This clone came up once. V gene TRBV5-8 combines with J gene TRBJ2-1; possible D gene TRBD2, 6 bases. The CDR3 totals 15 residues. Germline-derived CDR1 and CDR2 are SGHTS and YDEGEE. V was pared by 3 bases and J by 6 bases, with 16 bases between. The CDR3 loop is CASSWGLSSGNEQFF. The CDR3 DNA reads as TGTGCCAGCAGCTGGGGACTTTCCTCGGGCAATGAGCAGTTCTTC.

The chain combines TRBV5-4 with TRBJ2-5, with 10 bases lining up with TRBD1. Germline CDR1 SGHNT, CDR2 YYREEE (reference sequence). There are 14 residues in the CDR3. J lost 5 bases, V lost 7 bases, and 8 bases had no gene match. The CDR3 DNA sequence: TGTGCCAGCGGACGACCGGGACAGGGGGAGACCCAGTACTTC. Amino acids: CASGRPGQGETQYF.

The V gene is TRBV19, the J gene TRBJ1-5; 7 bases line up with TRBD1. V dropped 9 bases and J dropped 6; count of bases not matched to a gene: 11. From germline, CDR1 is LNHDA and CDR2 SQIVND (reference sequence). The CDR3 length is 14 residues. This chain's CDR3 is CASLEQGTGQPQHF. The CDR3 region has the DNA TGTGCCAGCTTAGAACAGGGGACGGGTCAGCCCCAGCATTTT.

The V gene is TRBV30, the J gene TRBJ1-5; TRBD1 might be the D (6 bases). The CDR3 runs to 14 residues. Trimming took 7 bases from V and 9 from J, leaving 22 bases between them. CDR1 and CDR2 from the germline V gene are GTSNPN and SVGIG (reference sequence). As DNA, the CDR3 is TGTGCCTCCTCAAAGGACAGCGACGTGATGCCCCAGCATTTT. This translates into CASSKDSDVMPQHF.

The chain links TRBV5-4 to TRBJ2-5; 10 positions agree with TRBD1. Germline assignment: CDR1 SGHNT and CDR2 YYREEE (reference sequence). After removal of 4 bases from V and 5 bases from J, the junction contained 5 bases not matched to a gene. The CDR3 contains 14 residues. CDR3 nucleotide sequence: TGTGCCAGCAGCCCGACAGGGGGCGGGGAGACCCAGTACTTC. As protein: CASSPTGGGETQYF.

CDR3 sequence reads: CASSPPATLRDGYTF. In nucleotides, the CDR3 is TGTGCCAGCTCACCGCCGGCCACCCTCCGGGATGGCTACACCTTC. V usage is TRBV18 and J usage is TRBJ1-2; no clear D. The CDR3 is made up of 15 amino acids. V lost 3 bases to trimming and J lost 6 bases, with 17 bases between them. The germline CDR1 and CDR2 sequences are KGHSH and LQKENI.

The rearrangement links TRBV21-1 to TRBJ2-5; TRBD2 is the table's D call and was not checked against the DNA. TRBV21-1 is recorded as a pseudogene. The CDR3 has 14 amino acids. CDR3 protein: CASSILAAQETQYF. Here the CDR3 DNA reads TGTGCCAGCAGTATACTAGCGGCGCAAGAGACCCAGTACTTC.

The rearrangement uses TRBV6-5 and TRBJ2-3; 8 nucleotides align to TRBD1. This CDR3 is 15 amino acids long. Germline lookup yields CDR1 MNHEY and CDR2 SVGAGI. J gave up 3 bases and V 6 bases, and 8 bases lay outside the gene matches. CDR3 nucleotides: TGTGCCAGCAGCCGGACAGGGTGGAGGACAGATACGCAGTATTTT. Its protein is CASSRTGWRTDTQYF.

This chain uses TRBV2 with TRBJ1-1; D is unclear. The CDR3 contains 13 residues. Germline values: CDR1 SNHLY, CDR2 FYNNEI. Trimming pared 7 bases from V and 1 base from J, leaving 10 bases between. CDR3 DNA: TGTGCCAGCACTCGGCGGGAGAACACTGAAGCTTTCTTT. Protein sequence: CASTRRENTEAFF.

This rearrangement joins TRBV12-5 to TRBJ2-5, with TRBD1 matching 8 bases. The CDR3 has 15 residues. The germline gives CDR1 LGHNT, CDR2 FRNRAP. With 5 bases clipped from V and 5 bases from J, the junction kept 10 bases outside the gene matches. The CDR3 sequence is CASGPEDRGGETQYF. The CDR3 nucleotides read TGTGCTAGTGGTCCCGAAGACAGGGGCGGGGAGACCCAGTACTTC. Full variable domain (remainder filled in from reference TRBV12-5 and TRBJ2-5): DARVTQTPRHKVTEMGQEVTMRCQPILGHNTVFWYRQTMMQGLELLAYFRNRAPLDDSGMPKDRFSAEMPDATLATLKIQPSEPRDSAVYFCASGPEDRGGETQYFGPGTRLLVL.

This chain links TRBV12-3 or TRBV12-4 with TRBJ1-1, with D unresolved. Trimming left V 7 bases short and J 5 bases short, with 14 bases between. The CDR3 runs to 13 residues. The CDR3 is CASTKDRGTEAFF. CDR3 bases: TGTGCCAGCACCAAAGACCGGGGAACTGAAGCTTTCTTT.

The chain employs TRBV5-4 and TRBJ2-1; 8 bases line up with TRBD2. V dropped 4 bases and J dropped 6; count of bases not matched to a gene: 15. Germline lookup yields CDR1 SGHNT and CDR2 YYREEE (reference sequence). The CDR3 contains 17 residues. CDR3 loop: CASSAKIAGRVPNEQFF. CDR3 bases: TGTGCCAGCAGCGCGAAGATAGCGGGAAGGGTACCCAATGAGCAGTTCTTC.

About this clone: Other DNA sequences in this specimen translate into the identical CDR3. This rearrangement joins TRBV3-1 (or the pseudogene TRBV3-2) to TRBJ2-1; 7 bases are shared with TRBD2. Per the germline V gene, CDR1 is LGHDT and CDR2 is YNNKEL (reference sequence). J was trimmed by 7 bases and V by 0 bases; bases with no gene match: 0. The CDR3 consists of 13 residues. The CDR3 reads CASSQDGGNEQFF. CDR3 DNA sequence: TGTGCCAGCAGCCAAGACGGGGGGAATGAGCAGTTCTTC.

The chain combines TRBV5-1 with TRBJ1-1; D is perhaps TRBD1 (5 bases). The CDR3 runs to 14 residues. With 1 base removed from V and 4 bases from J, the gap between germline ends came to 11 bases. Per germline, CDR1 SGHRS and CDR2 YFSETQ. CDR3 DNA: TGCGCCAGCAGCTTGCAGGGACTGCTCACTGAAGCTTTCTTT. Translated, it gives CASSLQGLLTEAFF.

This clone was seen a few times. This sequence joins TRBV3-1 (or the pseudogene TRBV3-2) and TRBJ2-7; no clear D gene. The CDR3 is made up of 13 amino acids. With 1 base removed from V and 9 bases from J, the gap between germline ends came to 13 bases. Germline-derived CDR1 and CDR2 are LGHDT and YNNKEL (reference sequence). The CDR3 reads CASSQVSTRGQYF. CDR3 sequence (DNA): TGTGCCAGCAGCCAAGTGTCTACCCGCGGGCAGTACTTC.

This chain connects TRBV19 to TRBJ1-3; no reliable D call. The germline CDR1 and CDR2 sequences are LNHDA and SQIVND (reference sequence). Trimming removed 5 bases at V and 4 bases at J, with 9 bases between. This CDR3 comprises 13 residues. This CDR3 is CASSPESGNTIYF. The CDR3 DNA sequence: TGTGCCAGTAGTCCCGAGAGCGGAAACACCATATATTTT.

In this sample, this clone turned up once. A read error may explain this, as a much larger clone is one base away. The V and J genes are TRBV6-5 and TRBJ1-2, with D possibly matching TRBD1 (6 bases). The V end lost 4 bases, the J end lost 2 bases, and 8 bases lay between the germline ends. The CDR3 is 13 amino acids. Germline values: CDR1 MNHEY, CDR2 SVGAGI. CDR3 in amino acids: CASSFGQNYGYTF. The CDR3 coding sequence is TGTGCCAGCAGTTTCGGACAGAACTATGGCTACACCTTC.